The 17 T cell receptor beta chains below were found in one sample sequenced in a study of blood T cell repertoires in COVID-19. TCRdb keeps only in-frame clones here, not all; method: immunoSEQ multiplex PCR. The profile covers 35,000 to 50,000 clones, with about nine tenths appearing a single time and 3.7% taken by the ten largest. The sequenced sample consisted of peripheral blood. The source of these receptors is a human donor in a cohort sampled during active COVID-19.

CDR3 loop: CASSPTTGYYGYTF. DNA of the CDR3: TGTGCCAGCAGCCCGACGACCGGGTACTATGGCTACACCTTC. The V and J genes are TRBV4-2 and TRBJ1-2, with D uncertain. The CDR3 consists of 14 residues. Trimming left V 4 bases short and J 3 bases short, with 12 bases between. The germline V gene encodes CDR1 LGHNA and CDR2 YNFKEQ.

The CDR3 DNA reads TGTGCCAGCAGCGCGACCTGGGACAGGAGTTATGGCTACACCTTC. Translated: CASSATWDRSYGYTF. This sequence joins TRBV7-2 and TRBJ1-2, with 8 bases fitting TRBD1. This CDR3 is built from 15 residues. V was clipped by 5 bases and J by 5 bases; unmatched bases: 10. Germline V gene data show CDR1 as SGHTA and CDR2 as FQGNSA.

V usage is TRBV3-1 (or the pseudogene TRBV3-2) and J usage is TRBJ2-3; a possible D gene is TRBD2 (6 bases). Germline lookup yields CDR1 LGHDT and CDR2 YNNKEL (reference sequence). V lost 4 bases and J 2 bases, leaving 13 bases between the germline ends. This CDR3 has 15 residues. The CDR3 loop is CASSPSGPITDTQYF. DNA for the CDR3: TGTGCCAGCAGCCCCAGCGGGCCGATCACAGATACGCAGTATTTT.

The CDR3: CASSPTIDTQYF. Here the CDR3 DNA reads TGTGCCAGCAGTCCGACTATTGATACGCAGTATTTT. J is TRBJ2-3 and V is TRBV2; TRBD2 is a possible D gene (5 bases). V lost 5 bases to trimming and J lost 6 bases, with 9 bases between them. The CDR3 consists of 12 residues. Germline assignment: CDR1 SNHLY and CDR2 FYNNEI.

J is TRBJ1-2 and V is TRBV7-9; the D is unclear. This CDR3 comprises 15 residues. Looked up from germline, CDR1 is SEHNR and CDR2 is FQNEAQ (reference sequence). V was shortened by 1 base and J by 1 base, with 10 bases between the two germline ends. This chain's CDR3 is CASSLVQSNNYGYTF. The CDR3 nucleotides read TGTGCCAGCAGCTTAGTACAGAGTAATAACTATGGCTACACCTTC. The entire variable domain, with the rest obtained from reference TRBV7-9 and TRBJ1-2, is as follows: DTGVSQNPRHKITKRGQNVTFRCDPISEHNRLYWYRQTLGQGPEFLTYFQNEAQLEKSRLLSDRFSAERPKGSFSTLEIQRTEQGDSAMYLCASSLVQSNNYGYTFGSGTRLTVV.

The V and J genes are TRBV7-3 and TRBJ1-1; possibly TRBD1 for D (5 bases). The CDR3 extends over 13 amino acids. Germline-derived CDR1 and CDR2 are SGHTA and FQGTGA. V was shortened by 5 bases and J by 3 bases, with 10 bases between the two germline ends. The CDR3 region has the DNA TGTGCCAGCAGCCTAAAGACAGACACTGAAGCTTTCTTT. Its translation: CASSLKTDTEAFF.

The chain recombines TRBV11-1 with TRBJ1-2; D uncertain. Trimming pared 5 bases from V and 0 bases from J, leaving 7 bases between. Germline CDR1 SGHAT, CDR2 FQDESV (reference sequence). The CDR3 sequence is 13 residues long. This CDR3 reads CASSRAANYGYTF. The CDR3 nucleotides are TGTGCCAGCAGCCGAGCGGCTAACTATGGCTACACCTTC.

V is TRBV11-2 and J is TRBJ1-2, with no clear D. Trimming took off 5 bases at V and 6 bases at J, with 10 bases between the two ends. This CDR3 has 12 amino acids. The V gene's germline CDR1 is SGHAT and CDR2 FQNNGV. The CDR3 nucleotides are TGTGCCAGCAGCCCTAGGTCAGATGGCTACACCTTC. Amino acid sequence: CASSPRSDGYTF.

The V gene is TRBV6-6, the J gene TRBJ1-4, with TRBD1 matching over 8 bases. Germline V gives CDR1 MNHNY, CDR2 SVGAGI (reference sequence). The CDR3 extends over 18 amino acids. The V gene end was trimmed by 5 bases and the J gene end by 7 bases; junction bases not matched to a gene: 18. The DNA of the CDR3 is TGTGCCAGCAGTCAAAGCGGGACAGGATACTCAAACGGTGAAAAACTGTTTTTT. It is translated as CASSQSGTGYSNGEKLFF.

The J gene is TRBJ2-7, the V gene TRBV14, with TRBD1 matching over 7 bases. CDR1 SGHDN and CDR2 FVKESK come from the germline V gene. This CDR3 has 15 amino acids. The V and J ends lost 5 bases and 1 base, in that order; junction bases with no gene match: 8. CDR3: CASSFDRATSYEQYF. The DNA for the CDR3 is TGTGCCAGCAGCTTCGACAGGGCCACATCCTACGAGCAGTACTTC. The complete variable domain, with remaining parts taken from reference TRBV14 and TRBJ2-7, reads EAGVTQFPSHSVIEKGQTVTLRCDPISGHDNLYWYRRVMGKEIKFLLHFVKESKQDESGMPNNRFLAERTGGTYSTLKVQPAELEDSGVYFCASSFDRATSYEQYFGPGTRLTVT.

This CDR3 is CASSQDRSGYTSYEQYF. Here the CDR3 DNA reads TGTGCCAGCAGCCAAGATCGGAGCGGCTACACCTCCTACGAGCAGTACTTC. The J gene is TRBJ2-7, the V gene TRBV3-1 (or the pseudogene TRBV3-2), with D possibly matching TRBD2 (5 bases). The V gene lost 0 bases and the J gene lost 0 bases, with 15 bases spanning the gap. Germline assignment: CDR1 LGHDT and CDR2 YNNKEL (reference sequence). The CDR3 is made up of 17 amino acids.

The CDR3 region is CASSWTSASYNEQFF. CDR3 nucleotide sequence: TGTGCCAGCAGTTGGACTAGCGCCTCCTACAATGAGCAGTTCTTC. V usage is TRBV2 and J usage is TRBJ2-1; 9 nucleotides line up with TRBD2. The V gene end was trimmed by 5 bases and the J gene end by 0 bases; junction bases not matched to a gene: 2. This CDR3 contains 15 residues. The V gene's germline CDR1 is SNHLY and CDR2 FYNNEI. The variable domain in full, with the rest retrieved from reference TRBV2 and TRBJ2-1, is EPEVTQTPSHQVTQMGQEVILRCVPISNHLYFYWYRQILGQKVEFLVSFYNNEISEKSEIFDDQFSVERPDGSNFTLKIRSTKLEDSAMYFCASSWTSASYNEQFFGPGTRLTVL.

The DNA of the CDR3 is TGTGCCAGCAGCCAAGCCCGGGGACTAGCGGGTAGCACAGATACGCAGTATTTT. It translates to CASSQARGLAGSTDTQYF. This chain joins TRBV3-1 (or the pseudogene TRBV3-2) and TRBJ2-3, with TRBD2 matching 12 bases. The germline V gene has CDR1 LGHDT and CDR2 YNNKEL (reference sequence). This CDR3 is built from 18 residues. Trimming cost V 1 base and J 0 bases; bases outside gene matches: 5.

Concerning this clone itself: The identical CDR3 is also encoded by other nucleotide sequences in the sample. CDR3 amino acids: CASSLGRRGSSYNEQFF. CDR3 in DNA: TGCGCCAGCAGCTTGGGTCGTCGGGGGTCCTCCTACAATGAGCAGTTCTTC. V and J are TRBV5-1 and TRBJ2-1; a possible D gene is TRBD2 (6 bases). Between the trimmed V and J ends, which lost 0 bases and 0 bases, there was a span of 13 bases. The CDR3 is 17 residues long. Germline CDR1 SGHRS, CDR2 YFSETQ. Filled out from reference TRBV5-1 and TRBJ2-1, the complete variable domain reads KAGVTQTPRYLIKTRGQQVTLSCSPISGHRSVSWYQQTPGQGLQFLFEYFSETQRNKGNFPGRFSGRQFSNSRSEMNVSTLELGDSALYLCASSLGRRGSSYNEQFFGPGTRLTVL.

The chain links TRBV5-1 to TRBJ2-1, with 10 nucleotides matching TRBD1. Trimming cost V 4 bases and J 6 bases; bases outside gene matches: 4. The CDR3 covers 14 residues. CDR1 SGHRS and CDR2 YFSETQ come from the germline V gene. The CDR3 is CASSPRTGGNEQFF. Here the CDR3 DNA reads TGCGCCAGCAGCCCCAGGACAGGGGGCAATGAGCAGTTCTTC.

The chain recombines TRBV9 with TRBJ2-5; 12 bases agree with TRBD2. CDR3 length: 16 amino acids. Germline lookup yields CDR1 SGDLS and CDR2 YYNGEE. The J segment lost 4 bases and the V segment lost 5 bases, leaving 9 bases of the junction unmatched. The CDR3 sequence is CASSLGSSGGVETQYF. The CDR3 DNA follows: TGTGCCAGCAGTCTAGGGTCTAGCGGGGGGGTAGAGACCCAGTACTTC.

The rearrangement joins TRBV19 to TRBJ1-5; 9 bases align to TRBD1. Trimming took 10 bases from V and 2 from J; bases not matched to a gene: 15. Looked up from germline, CDR1 is LNHDA and CDR2 is SQIVND (reference sequence). The CDR3 length is 17 residues. This chain's CDR3 is CATAFSGTGMGNQPQHF. CDR3 DNA sequence: TGTGCCACCGCCTTTTCCGGGACAGGGATGGGCAATCAGCCCCAGCATTTT.